This TCR beta chain was retrieved from a study of cytomegalovirus exposure and HLA in healthy donors. Germline assignment: CDR1 SNHLY and CDR2 FYNNEI. V shed 4 bases and J shed 5 bases, with 20 bases lying between them. The CDR3 sequence is 17 residues long. The PCR used 60 Vbeta and 13 Jbeta primers. Profiling relied on immunoSEQ multiplex PCR, and the TCRdb table lists in-frame clones only, not all of them. The sample yields 150,000 to 200,000 clones, 77% seen once. This clone occurred once. Sequencing input: PBMCs. This TCR was recovered from a woman in her twenties or thirties in good health and CMV-seronegative. This chain joins TRBV2 and TRBJ1-4; no clear D. CDR3 in amino acids: CASSGLGLQIENEKLFF. As DNA, the CDR3 is TGTGCCAGCAGTGGTCTTGGTCTCCAAATAGAAAATGAAAAACTGTTTTTT.